Listed below are T cell receptor beta chains from one sample, sequenced in a study of shared clonotypes between healthy human individuals. Assay: immunoSEQ multiplex PCR; the TCRdb copy retains only in-frame clones and omits some. The data contain around 600,000 clones, approximately 95% of them singletons. Sequencing was done on a sample of naive CD8+ T cells sorted from blood. The receptors come from a woman in her 30s in good health. Both conserved end residues are part of each CDR3. The D gene is left open where the match is weak.

d_gene: NA; j_gene: TRBJ1-1; v_gene: TRBV5-4; CDR3aa: CASSTEGGLNTEAFF
d_gene: TRBD1; j_gene: TRBJ2-1; v_gene: TRBV19; CDR3aa: CASQNGDRGLNNEQFF
d_gene: TRBD2; j_gene: TRBJ2-7; v_gene: TRBV11-2; CDR3aa: CASSLGRQIAGAPGEQYF
d_gene: NA; j_gene: TRBJ1-1; v_gene: TRBV28; CDR3aa: CASSLTGGTEAFF
d_gene: NA; j_gene: TRBJ1-2; v_gene: TRBV29-1; CDR3aa: CSVEEGARSINYGYTF
d_gene: NA; j_gene: TRBJ2-7; v_gene: TRBV7-2; CDR3aa: CASSPEAPYRETSYEQYF
d_gene: NA; j_gene: TRBJ2-2; v_gene: TRBV9; CDR3aa: CASNPAAGINTGELFF
d_gene: NA; j_gene: TRBJ1-1; v_gene: TRBV27; CDR3aa: CASSLSRKTEAFF
d_gene: TRBD2; j_gene: TRBJ2-7; v_gene: TRBV29-1; CDR3aa: CSVDNGLAGEQYF
d_gene: TRBD1; j_gene: TRBJ2-5; v_gene: TRBV28; CDR3aa: CASSPPPRRGRWETQYF
d_gene: NA; j_gene: TRBJ2-7; v_gene: TRBV28; CDR3aa: CASSRLGSYEQYF
d_gene: NA; j_gene: TRBJ2-7; v_gene: TRBV21-1; CDR3aa: CASSKGLAGGPYEQYF
d_gene: NA; j_gene: TRBJ1-2; v_gene: TRBV27; CDR3aa: CASSTQRTLAGYTF
d_gene: TRBD1; j_gene: TRBJ2-7; v_gene: TRBV7-2; CDR3aa: CASSEGTGETYEQYF
d_gene: TRBD2; j_gene: TRBJ2-3; v_gene: TRBV7-8; CDR3aa: CASSPELAGVSDTQYF
d_gene: TRBD2; j_gene: TRBJ2-1; v_gene: TRBV15; CDR3aa: CATSRGLAVNEQFF
d_gene: TRBD1; j_gene: TRBJ2-7; v_gene: TRBV27; CDR3aa: CASGYRDRVREQYF
d_gene: NA; j_gene: TRBJ2-7; v_gene: TRBV7-9; CDR3aa: CASSLTSYEQYF
d_gene: NA; j_gene: TRBJ2-5; v_gene: TRBV10-3; CDR3aa: CAISPGPGLQETQYF
d_gene: NA; j_gene: TRBJ1-4; v_gene: TRBV19; CDR3aa: CASSFAPRATNEKLFF
d_gene: TRBD1; j_gene: TRBJ1-1; v_gene: TRBV19; CDR3aa: CASSTGGVGAFF
d_gene: NA; j_gene: TRBJ2-5; v_gene: TRBV19; CDR3aa: CASSPLQGTQETQYF
d_gene: TRBD2; j_gene: TRBJ2-1; v_gene: TRBV27; CDR3aa: CASSTTPSGSNNEQFF
d_gene: TRBD2; j_gene: TRBJ2-1; v_gene: TRBV6-5; CDR3aa: CASSSSGRVGEQFF
d_gene: TRBD2; j_gene: TRBJ2-7; v_gene: TRBV7-9; CDR3aa: CASSSTTGLVGEQYF
d_gene: NA; j_gene: TRBJ2-3; v_gene: TRBV11-1; CDR3aa: CASSLAGGTDTQYF
d_gene: NA; j_gene: TRBJ2-5; v_gene: TRBV10-3; CDR3aa: CATQRLGQTQETQYF
d_gene: TRBD2; j_gene: TRBJ2-1; v_gene: TRBV19; CDR3aa: CASSIMAGVNNEQFF
d_gene: NA; j_gene: TRBJ2-7; v_gene: TRBV27; CDR3aa: CASSWGLAYEQYF
d_gene: TRBD1; j_gene: TRBJ1-2; v_gene: TRBV13; CDR3aa: CASSSNIRGRLGYTF
d_gene: NA; j_gene: TRBJ2-3; v_gene: TRBV13; CDR3aa: CASSLSAADTQYF
d_gene: NA; j_gene: TRBJ1-2; v_gene: TRBV6-6; CDR3aa: CASSNVRVSDGYTF
d_gene: NA; j_gene: TRBJ1-1; v_gene: TRBV10-2; CDR3aa: CASYWGKMNTEAFF
d_gene: NA; j_gene: TRBJ2-7; v_gene: TRBV27; CDR3aa: CASNHRDTFFEQYF
d_gene: TRBD1; j_gene: TRBJ1-5; v_gene: TRBV6-6; CDR3aa: CASSLGQGVSNQPQHF
d_gene: NA; j_gene: TRBJ2-7; v_gene: TRBV2; CDR3aa: CASSEMSGGGEQYF
d_gene: NA; j_gene: TRBJ2-7; v_gene: TRBV27; CDR3aa: CASGWGEQYF
d_gene: NA; j_gene: TRBJ1-1; v_gene: TRBV6-1; CDR3aa: CASSEVYRNTEAFF
d_gene: NA; j_gene: TRBJ2-6; v_gene: TRBV27; CDR3aa: CASSYLAHSGANVLTF
d_gene: TRBD2; j_gene: TRBJ2-3; v_gene: TRBV30; CDR3aa: CAWAPWTLAGGPTDTQYF
d_gene: TRBD1; j_gene: NA; v_gene: TRBV28; CDR3aa: CASSPRPQGEYYEQYF
d_gene: TRBD1; j_gene: TRBJ1-1; v_gene: TRBV7-9; CDR3aa: CASRPGQGSGAFF
d_gene: TRBD1; j_gene: TRBJ2-2; v_gene: TRBV7-9; CDR3aa: CASSLVRGQGNTGELFF
d_gene: TRBD1; j_gene: TRBJ2-1; v_gene: TRBV5-1; CDR3aa: CASSRAGTGPYNEQFF
d_gene: TRBD2; j_gene: TRBJ2-1; v_gene: TRBV19; CDR3aa: CASSRVAGPYNEQFF
d_gene: NA; j_gene: TRBJ2-7; v_gene: TRBV27; CDR3aa: CASSLGAGKSPLHEQYF
d_gene: NA; j_gene: TRBJ1-1; v_gene: TRBV29-1; CDR3aa: CSADSGNRNTEAFF
d_gene: TRBD2; j_gene: TRBJ2-3; v_gene: TRBV2; CDR3aa: CASSVTSTHTDTQYF
d_gene: NA; j_gene: TRBJ1-1; v_gene: TRBV28; CDR3aa: CASSWAVTNTEAFF
d_gene: TRBD1; j_gene: TRBJ1-4; v_gene: TRBV28; CDR3aa: CASSGDRDFTEKLFF
d_gene: NA; j_gene: TRBJ2-3; v_gene: TRBV10-2; CDR3aa: CASSELDTQYF
d_gene: NA; j_gene: TRBJ2-7; v_gene: TRBV11-2; CDR3aa: CASSSGAGDYEQYF
d_gene: NA; j_gene: TRBJ1-5; v_gene: TRBV9; CDR3aa: CASSVAFWGRRNQPQHF
d_gene: NA; j_gene: TRBJ2-7; v_gene: TRBV19; CDR3aa: CASSIGFSYEQYF
d_gene: TRBD2; j_gene: TRBJ2-3; v_gene: TRBV10-3; CDR3aa: CAIRGTSGHTDTQYF
d_gene: NA; j_gene: TRBJ2-7; v_gene: TRBV2; CDR3aa: CASSRDGASEQYF
d_gene: TRBD2; j_gene: TRBJ2-7; v_gene: TRBV15; CDR3aa: CATALQRELGEQYF
d_gene: NA; j_gene: TRBJ2-1; v_gene: TRBV28; CDR3aa: CASSFVGAGNEQFF
d_gene: NA; j_gene: TRBJ2-1; v_gene: TRBV5-8; CDR3aa: CASSKIAGNEQFF
d_gene: NA; j_gene: TRBJ2-5; v_gene: TRBV7-9; CDR3aa: CASSLVGKETQYF